This T cell receptor (beta chain) was identified in a study of blood T cell repertoires in COVID-19. As handled by the study authors: The authors estimated nucleated cell counts from reference gene primer amplification. Measured with immunoSEQ multiplex PCR; TCRdb has only the in-frame clones, and not every one. Clonal size and the V and J genes are those of that table, whereas D and trimming came from the DNA. Of about 400,000 clones in the sample, roughly 86% are singletons; the top ten hold less than 2%. Donors in Cohort 3 counted as recovered after two negative PCRs, clearance, or symptom resolution. Sequencing was done on a sample of PBMCs or T cells enriched from blood (not recorded which). The sequence derives from a woman aged 25 to 45 who had recovered from COVID-19.

The CDR3: CAWSVLLGGTGFVGEQFF. The CDR3 bases are TGTGCCTGGAGTGTACTTCTTGGAGGGACAGGGTTTGTTGGTGAGCAGTTCTTC. The chain employs TRBV30 and TRBJ2-1, with 9 bases lining up with TRBD1. Germline V gene lookup returns CDR1 GTSNPN and CDR2 SVGIG (reference sequence). The CDR3 loop spans 18 amino acids. The V and J ends lost 0 bases and 9 bases, in that order; junction bases with no gene match: 18.